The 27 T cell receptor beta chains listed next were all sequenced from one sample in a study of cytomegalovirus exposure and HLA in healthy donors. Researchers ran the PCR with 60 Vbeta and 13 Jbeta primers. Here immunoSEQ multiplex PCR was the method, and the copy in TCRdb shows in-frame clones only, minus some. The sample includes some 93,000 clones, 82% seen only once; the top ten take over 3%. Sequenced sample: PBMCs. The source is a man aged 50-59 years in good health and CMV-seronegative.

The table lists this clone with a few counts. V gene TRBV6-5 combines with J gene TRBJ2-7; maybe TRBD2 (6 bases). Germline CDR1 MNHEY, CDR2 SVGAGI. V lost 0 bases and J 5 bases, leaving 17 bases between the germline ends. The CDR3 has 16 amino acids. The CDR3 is CASSYSGGRVGDEQYF. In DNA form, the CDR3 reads TGTGCCAGCAGTTACTCGGGGGGAAGGGTCGGGGACGAGCAGTACTTC.

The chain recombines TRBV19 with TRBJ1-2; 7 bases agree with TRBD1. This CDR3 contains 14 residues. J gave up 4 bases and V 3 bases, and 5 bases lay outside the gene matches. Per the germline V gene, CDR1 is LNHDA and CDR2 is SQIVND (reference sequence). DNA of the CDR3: TGTGCCAGTAGTATGCTGGGACAGTCCTATGGCTACACCTTC. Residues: CASSMLGQSYGYTF.

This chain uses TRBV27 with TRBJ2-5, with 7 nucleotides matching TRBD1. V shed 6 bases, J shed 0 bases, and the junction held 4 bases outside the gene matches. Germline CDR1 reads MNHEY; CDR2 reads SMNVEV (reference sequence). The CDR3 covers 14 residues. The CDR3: CASRPTGYQETQYF. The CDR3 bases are TGTGCCAGCAGGCCGACAGGGTACCAAGAGACCCAGTACTTC.

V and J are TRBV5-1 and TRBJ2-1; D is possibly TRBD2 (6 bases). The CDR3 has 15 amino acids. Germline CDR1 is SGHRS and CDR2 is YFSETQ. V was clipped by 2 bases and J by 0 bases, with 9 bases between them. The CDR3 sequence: CASSFSGGSYNEQFF. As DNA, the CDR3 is TGCGCCAGCAGCTTTAGCGGAGGCTCCTACAATGAGCAGTTCTTC.

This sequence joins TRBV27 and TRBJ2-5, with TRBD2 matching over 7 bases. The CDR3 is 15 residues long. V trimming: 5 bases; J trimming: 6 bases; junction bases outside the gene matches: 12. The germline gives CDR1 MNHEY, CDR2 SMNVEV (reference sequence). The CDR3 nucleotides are TGTGCCAGCAGTCCCCCAAGCGGGATCATCAAGACCCAGTACTTC. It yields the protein CASSPPSGIIKTQYF.

CDR3 loop: CASSLEVRGTNEKLFF. CDR3 DNA: TGTGCCAGCAGCTTAGAGGTCCGGGGGACTAATGAAAAACTGTTTTTT. The V gene is TRBV7-2, the J gene TRBJ1-4; a weak D match, TRBD1 (5 bases). Germline CDR1 SGHTA, CDR2 FQGNSA. Trimming pared 1 base from V and 2 bases from J, leaving 11 bases between. This CDR3 has 16 amino acids.

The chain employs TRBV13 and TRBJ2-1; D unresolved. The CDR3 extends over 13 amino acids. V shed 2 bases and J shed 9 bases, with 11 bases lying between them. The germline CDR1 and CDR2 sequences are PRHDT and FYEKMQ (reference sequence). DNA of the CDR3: TGTGCCAGCAGCTTAAGCGTTACGGGTGAGCAGTTCTTC. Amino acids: CASSLSVTGEQFF.

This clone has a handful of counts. CDR3 nucleotide sequence: TGTGCCAGCAGCAATCCAGGGAACCCGGTGCCATGGAGCATGTCCTCCTACGAGCAGTACTTC. Translated, it gives CASSNPGNPVPWSMSSYEQYF. This chain connects TRBV21-1 to TRBJ2-7; the table's D gene call, TRBD1, was not cross checked with the DNA. TRBV21-1 is assigned pseudogene status. The length of the CDR3 is 21 residues.

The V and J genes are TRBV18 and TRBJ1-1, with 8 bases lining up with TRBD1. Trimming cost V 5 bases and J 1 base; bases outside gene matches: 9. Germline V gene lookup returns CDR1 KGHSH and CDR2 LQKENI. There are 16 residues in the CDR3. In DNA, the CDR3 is TGTGCCAGCTCATCCCAGGGGGCTGGTACGAACACTGAAGCTTTCTTT. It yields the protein CASSSQGAGTNTEAFF.

CDR3 DNA: TGTGCCAACCGCCGGGACAGCTACGAGCAGTACTTC. This translates into CANRRDSYEQYF. V is TRBV2 and J is TRBJ2-7, with TRBD1 identical over 7 bases. Germline-derived CDR1 and CDR2 are SNHLY and FYNNEI. This CDR3 is built from 12 residues. V gave up 10 bases and J gave up 3 bases; unmatched junction bases: 6.

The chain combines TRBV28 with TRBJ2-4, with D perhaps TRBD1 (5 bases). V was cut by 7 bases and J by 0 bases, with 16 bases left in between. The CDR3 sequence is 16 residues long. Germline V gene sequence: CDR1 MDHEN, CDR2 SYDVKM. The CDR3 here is CASIGASLIAKNIQYF. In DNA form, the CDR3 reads TGTGCCAGCATTGGGGCAAGTTTAATAGCCAAAAACATTCAGTACTTC.

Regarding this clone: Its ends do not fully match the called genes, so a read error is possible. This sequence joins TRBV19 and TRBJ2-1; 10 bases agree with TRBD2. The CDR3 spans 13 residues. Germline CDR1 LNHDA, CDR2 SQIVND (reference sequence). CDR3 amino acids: CASSIGAGGRWIF. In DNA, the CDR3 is TGTGCCAGTAGTATTGGAGCGGGAGGGAGGTGGATCTTC.

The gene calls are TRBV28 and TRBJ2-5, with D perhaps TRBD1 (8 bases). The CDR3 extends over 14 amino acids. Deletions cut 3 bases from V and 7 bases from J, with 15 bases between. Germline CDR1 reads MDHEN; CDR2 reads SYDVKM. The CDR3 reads CASSFAGGGGTQYF. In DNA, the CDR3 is TGTGCCAGCAGTTTTGCAGGGGGCGGGGGGACCCAGTACTTC.

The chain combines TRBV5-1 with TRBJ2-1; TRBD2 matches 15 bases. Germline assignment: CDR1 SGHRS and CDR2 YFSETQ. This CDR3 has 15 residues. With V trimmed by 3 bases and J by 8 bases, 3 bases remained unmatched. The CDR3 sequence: CASSWTSGRADEQFF. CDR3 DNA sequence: TGCGCCAGCAGCTGGACTAGCGGGAGGGCCGATGAGCAGTTCTTC.

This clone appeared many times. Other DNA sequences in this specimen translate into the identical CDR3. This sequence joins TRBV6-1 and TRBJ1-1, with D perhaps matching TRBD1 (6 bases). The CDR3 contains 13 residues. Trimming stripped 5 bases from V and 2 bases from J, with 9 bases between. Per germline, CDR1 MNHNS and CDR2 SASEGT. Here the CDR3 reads CASSWGQNTEAFF. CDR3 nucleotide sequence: TGTGCCAGCAGTTGGGGACAAAACACTGAAGCTTTCTTT.

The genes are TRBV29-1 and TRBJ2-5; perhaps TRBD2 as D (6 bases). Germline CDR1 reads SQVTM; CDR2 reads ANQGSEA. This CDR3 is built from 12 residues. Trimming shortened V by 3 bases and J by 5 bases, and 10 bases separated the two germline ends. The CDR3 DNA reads TGCAGCGTTGACCCAGGGAGGGAGACCCAGTACTTC. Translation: CSVDPGRETQYF. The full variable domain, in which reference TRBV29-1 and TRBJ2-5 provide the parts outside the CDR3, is SAVISQKPSRDICQRGTSLTIQCQVDSQVTMMFWYRQQPGQSLTLIATANQGSEATYESGFVIDKFPISRPNLTFSTLTVSNMSPEDSSIYLCSVDPGRETQYFGPGTRLLVL.

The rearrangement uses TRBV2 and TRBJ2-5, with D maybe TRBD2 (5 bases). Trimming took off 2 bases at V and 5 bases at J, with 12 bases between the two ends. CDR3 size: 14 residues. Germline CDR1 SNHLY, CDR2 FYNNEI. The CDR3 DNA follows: TGTGCCAGCAGTGAAAGGAGGCAGGCGGAGACCCAGTACTTC. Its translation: CASSERRQAETQYF.

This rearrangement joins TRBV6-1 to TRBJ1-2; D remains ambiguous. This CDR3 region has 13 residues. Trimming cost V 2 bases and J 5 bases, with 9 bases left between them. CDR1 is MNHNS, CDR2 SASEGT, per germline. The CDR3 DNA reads TGTGCCAGCAGTGAACCGGGAGGGTATGGCTACACCTTC. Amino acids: CASSEPGGYGYTF.

In nucleotides, the CDR3 is TGTGCCAGCAGCCGGGACAGGGAAGAGACCCAGTACTTC. Translating gives CASSRDREETQYF. The chain carries TRBV5-4 and TRBJ2-5, with 9 bases aligning to TRBD1. V shed 4 bases, J shed 3 bases, and the junction held 1 base outside the gene matches. The germline V gene encodes CDR1 SGHNT and CDR2 YYREEE (reference sequence). This CDR3 is 13 amino acids long.

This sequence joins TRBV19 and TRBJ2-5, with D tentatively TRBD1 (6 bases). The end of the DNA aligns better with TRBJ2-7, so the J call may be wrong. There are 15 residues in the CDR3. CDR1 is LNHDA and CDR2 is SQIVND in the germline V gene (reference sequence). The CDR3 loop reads CASSMAAGDTYEQYF. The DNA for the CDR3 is TGTGCCAGTAGTATGGCGGCAGGGGACACCTACGAGCAGTACTTC.

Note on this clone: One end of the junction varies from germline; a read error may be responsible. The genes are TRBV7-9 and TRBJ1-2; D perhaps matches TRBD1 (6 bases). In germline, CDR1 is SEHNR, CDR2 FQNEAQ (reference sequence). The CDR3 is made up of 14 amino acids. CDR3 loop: CSSSFSGQTYGYTF. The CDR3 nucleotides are TGTTCCAGCAGCTTCAGCGGACAGACCTATGGCTACACCTTC. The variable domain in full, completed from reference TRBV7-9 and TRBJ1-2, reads DTGVSQNPRHKITKRGQNVTFRCDPISEHNRLYWYRQTLGQGPEFLTYFQNEAQLEKSRLLSDRFSAERPKGSFSTLEIQRTEQGDSAMYLCSSSFSGQTYGYTFGSGTRLTVV.

CDR3 DNA sequence: TGTGCCAGCAGTTTCTACAATCAGCCCCAGCATTTT. Residues: CASSFYNQPQHF. The chain combines TRBV28 with TRBJ1-5; D is unresolved. Trimming left V 3 bases short and J 3 bases short, with 3 bases between. The CDR3 runs to 12 residues. Germline CDR1 is MDHEN and CDR2 is SYDVKM.

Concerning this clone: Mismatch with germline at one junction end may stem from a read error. The CDR3 DNA reads TGTGCCAGCAGCTTGAAAGGGACAGGGACATCCCAAGGAGACTTC. This codes for CASSLKGTGTSQGDF. This chain joins TRBV5-8 and TRBJ2-7, with 9 bases fitting TRBD1. There are 15 residues in the CDR3. Germline V gene data show CDR1 as SGHTS and CDR2 as YDEGEE.

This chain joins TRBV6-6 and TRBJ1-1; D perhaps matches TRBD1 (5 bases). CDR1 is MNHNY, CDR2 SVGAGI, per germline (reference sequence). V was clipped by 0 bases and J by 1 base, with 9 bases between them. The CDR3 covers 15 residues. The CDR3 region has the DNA TGTGCCAGCAGTTACTCCGACAGACCGAACACTGAAGCTTTCTTT. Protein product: CASSYSDRPNTEAFF.

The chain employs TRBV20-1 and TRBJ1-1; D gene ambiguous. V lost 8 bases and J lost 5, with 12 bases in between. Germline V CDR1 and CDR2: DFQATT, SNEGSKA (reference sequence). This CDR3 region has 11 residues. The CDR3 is CSPGSVTEAFF. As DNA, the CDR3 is TGCAGTCCCGGGTCGGTAACTGAAGCTTTCTTT.

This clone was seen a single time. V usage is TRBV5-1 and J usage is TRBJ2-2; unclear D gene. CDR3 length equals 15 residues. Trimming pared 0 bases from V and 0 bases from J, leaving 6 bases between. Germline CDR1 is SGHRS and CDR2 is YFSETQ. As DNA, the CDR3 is TGCGCCAGCAGCTTGGCGGGTTCGAACACCGGGGAGCTGTTTTTT. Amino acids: CASSLAGSNTGELFF.

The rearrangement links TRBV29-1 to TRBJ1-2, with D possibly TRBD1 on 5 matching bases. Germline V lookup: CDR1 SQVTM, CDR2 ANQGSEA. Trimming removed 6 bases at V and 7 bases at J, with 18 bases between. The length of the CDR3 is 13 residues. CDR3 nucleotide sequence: TGCAGCGTGGCTTCAGCAGGGTCGCCTGGCTACACCTTC. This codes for CSVASAGSPGYTF.